One sample yielded the 8 T cell receptor beta chains listed below, sequenced in a study of shared clonotypes between healthy human individuals. Assay: immunoSEQ multiplex PCR; the TCRdb copy retains only in-frame clones and omits some. This sample has about 1.1 million clones, with about 72% found just once. The sample taken for sequencing was memory CD4+ T cells from PBMCs. Subset of the sample: CD45RA-negative fraction. All receptors come from a man in his late teens or twenties in good health. Some clones in this sample may be carry-over from other donors' samples.

This clone was counted only a few times. V is TRBV29-1 and J is TRBJ1-2; D perhaps matches TRBD1 (5 bases). The CDR3 consists of 15 residues. V lost 1 base to trimming and J lost 3 bases, with 15 bases between them. The germline V gene encodes CDR1 SQVTM and CDR2 ANQGSEA. The CDR3 loop is CSVEVLGQGYYGYTF. As DNA, the CDR3 is TGCAGCGTTGAAGTATTAGGGCAGGGATACTATGGCTACACCTTC. The whole variable domain, filled in from reference TRBV29-1 and TRBJ1-2, reads SAVISQKPSRDICQRGTSLTIQCQVDSQVTMMFWYRQQPGQSLTLIATANQGSEATYESGFVIDKFPISRPNLTFSTLTVSNMSPEDSSIYLCSVEVLGQGYYGYTFGSGTRLTVV.

The chain has TRBV5-6 and TRBJ2-1; 10 bases align to TRBD2. The CDR3 runs 18 residues. The germline V gene has CDR1 SGHDT and CDR2 YYEEEE. After removal of 5 bases from V and 5 bases from J, the junction contained 16 bases not matched to a gene. The CDR3 region is CASRTELTGLAGDNEQFF. In nucleotides, the CDR3 is TGTGCCAGCAGGACTGAACTAACGGGGCTAGCGGGAGACAATGAGCAGTTCTTC.

This clone showed up just once. The CDR3 coding sequence is TGCGCCAGCAGCCAAGTCGGACTAAATACACAAGAGACCCAGTACTTC. As protein: CASSQVGLNTQETQYF. The chain is built from TRBV4-1 and TRBJ2-5, with a possible D match to TRBD2 (6 bases). Trimming pared 1 base from V and 2 bases from J, leaving 14 bases between. This CDR3 is 16 amino acids long. The V gene's germline CDR1 is MGHRA and CDR2 YSYEKL.

The chain links TRBV7-8 to TRBJ1-1; D gene uncertain. The CDR3 is made up of 12 amino acids. Germline assignment: CDR1 SGHVS and CDR2 FQNEAQ. V was clipped by 6 bases and J by 7 bases, with 12 bases between them. CDR3 residues: CASSPTFGEAFF. CDR3 sequence (DNA): TGTGCCAGCAGTCCCACCTTTGGTGAAGCTTTCTTT.

The chain has TRBV27 and TRBJ2-3; TRBD2 matches 16 bases. J was trimmed by 4 bases and V by 4 bases; bases with no gene match: 5. The CDR3 totals 17 residues. Germline CDR1 and CDR2: MNHEY and SMNVEV (reference sequence). CDR3 in amino acids: CASSSGLAGGLADTQYF. DNA of the CDR3: TGTGCCAGCAGTTCGGGACTAGCGGGAGGGCTGGCAGATACGCAGTATTTT.

Note on this clone: This sequence is one base from a far larger clone and is likely a read error. V usage is TRBV28 and J usage is TRBJ1-2; D uncertain. The CDR3 runs 12 residues. Germline V gives CDR1 MDHEN, CDR2 SYDVKM. The CDR3 loop is CASSLRLYGYAF. Here the CDR3 DNA reads TGTGCCAGCAGTTTAAGGCTCTATGGCTACGCCTTC.

The chain joins TRBV18 to TRBJ1-5; possibly TRBD1 for D (5 bases). The germline V and J ends were trimmed by 5 bases and 4 bases, with 15 bases remaining between them. The CDR3 has 15 amino acids. Germline CDR1 is KGHSH and CDR2 is LQKENI. CDR3 nucleotide sequence: TGTGCCAGCTCATGGGAGGGCGGGGGTAATCAGCCCCAGCATTTT. As protein: CASSWEGGGNQPQHF. Complete variable domain (other parts from reference TRBV18 and TRBJ1-5): NAGVMQNPRHLVRRRGQEARLRCSPMKGHSHVYWYRQLPEEGLKFMVYLQKENIIDESGMPKERFSAEFPKEGPSILRIQQVVRGDSAAYFCASSWEGGGNQPQHFGDGTRLSIL.

Points on this clone: At the DNA level, this CDR3 is encoded by other sequences in the same sample as well. In DNA form, the CDR3 reads TGTGCCAGCAGTTTCTTGTCGTCTTACAATGAGCAGTTCTTC. This codes for CASSFLSSYNEQFF. The V gene is TRBV28, the J gene TRBJ2-1; D call uncertain. Trimming took off 3 bases at V and 4 bases at J, with 10 bases between the two ends. Germline V gene lookup returns CDR1 MDHEN and CDR2 SYDVKM. This CDR3 region has 14 residues.